These 17 T cell receptor beta chains came from one sample sequenced in a study of T-cell memory formation after mild COVID-19. A single record per CDR3 protein comes from TCRdb applying MiXCR to the 5' RACE reads. The sample consists of some 57,000 distinct CDR3 sequences, 12% of them appearing once. The source material was PBMCs or a T cell subset sorted from them (not recorded which). Receptors were obtained from a man between 18 and 35 years old who had mild COVID-19 (a few samples of this study predate the infection). Cell type and time point are not known.

Ten or more counts support this clonotype. This rearrangement joins TRBV6-5 to TRBJ1-2; 8 nucleotides agree with TRBD1. The CDR3 totals 15 residues. The germline V gene has CDR1 MNHEY and CDR2 SVGAGI. V was clipped by 2 bases and J by 8 bases; unmatched bases: 10. The CDR3 coding sequence is TGTGCCAGCAGTTACCCCGCGACAGGGGATGGGGGCTACACCTTC. It encodes CASSYPATGDGGYTF.

This clonotype was recorded a few times. This chain links TRBV28 with TRBJ2-7; a possible D gene is TRBD2 (6 bases). Trimming took off 3 bases at V and 0 bases at J, with 12 bases between the two ends. The CDR3 runs 15 residues. Per the germline V gene, CDR1 is MDHEN and CDR2 is SYDVKM. CDR3 sequence (DNA): TGTGCCAGCAGTTTCGGCGGGGCAACCTCCTACGAGCAGTACGTC. Translating gives CASSFGGATSYEQYV.

This clonotype was counted between two and nine times. This rearrangement joins TRBV28 to TRBJ2-5; D not resolved. The CDR3 loop spans 15 amino acids. V dropped 4 bases and J dropped 5 bases, with 17 bases sitting between them. Germline V CDR1 and CDR2: MDHEN, SYDVKM. For the CDR3, the DNA is TGTGCCAGCAGTTCTCGACCAACCCCGTGGGAGACCCAGTACTTC. Protein sequence: CASSSRPTPWETQYF.

The chain employs TRBV11-3 and TRBJ2-1, with D perhaps matching TRBD2 (6 bases). Per germline, CDR1 SGHNT and CDR2 YENEEA. V was trimmed by 5 bases and J by 7 bases, leaving 12 bases between them. The CDR3 runs 13 residues. CDR3 nucleotide sequence: TGTGCCAGCAGCCGCCCAGGGAGGAATGAGCAGTTCTTC. This gives the protein CASSRPGRNEQFF.

This clonotype was recorded at least ten times. This chain links TRBV3-1 with TRBJ2-3, with TRBD2 identical over 11 bases. J was trimmed by 5 bases and V by 4 bases; bases with no gene match: 2. This CDR3 has 14 residues. Germline V gene data show CDR1 as LGHDT and CDR2 as YNNKEL (reference sequence). The CDR3, as DNA: TGTGCCAGCAGCCTGACTAGCGGGGAAGATACGCAGTATTTT. Translating it yields CASSLTSGEDTQYF.

A remark on this clonotype: A much larger clone sits a single nucleotide away, making a read error possible. The chain uses TRBV7-6 and TRBJ1-5, with 8 bases fitting TRBD1. V was pared by 5 bases and J by 7 bases, with 4 bases of the junction left unmatched. The V gene's germline CDR1 is SGHVS and CDR2 FNYEAQ. The CDR3 is 13 amino acids. The CDR3 bases are TGTGCCAGCAGCGGACAGGGTGGCCAGCCCCAGCATTTT. Its translation: CASSGQGGQPQHF.

At least ten counts were recorded for this clonotype. J is TRBJ2-3 and V is TRBV5-1; D is perhaps TRBD1 or TRBD2 (6 bases each). V was shortened by 2 bases and J by 0 bases, with 7 bases between the two germline ends. CDR1 SGHRS and CDR2 YFSETQ come from the germline V gene. This CDR3 comprises 14 residues. The CDR3 loop is CASSFGGSTDTQYF. The CDR3 nucleotides are TGCGCCAGCAGCTTCGGGGGCAGCACAGATACGCAGTATTTT.

This clonotype was observed at least ten times. The chain recombines TRBV5-1 with TRBJ2-7; a weak D match, TRBD2 (6 bases). Germline CDR1 is SGHRS and CDR2 is YFSETQ. The CDR3 spans 16 residues. V was shortened by 0 bases and J by 2 bases, with 15 bases between the two germline ends. The CDR3 protein is CASSLAGLEPTYEQYF. Here the CDR3 DNA reads TGCGCCAGCAGCTTGGCGGGACTCGAACCTACCTACGAGCAGTACTTC.

This clonotype showed up many times. V usage is TRBV12-5 and J usage is TRBJ2-5; 10 positions match TRBD2. The CDR3 extends over 14 amino acids. Germline assignment: CDR1 LGHNT and CDR2 FRNRAP. With V trimmed by 8 bases and J by 2 bases, 5 bases remained unmatched. CDR3 sequence reads: CASRASGGQETQYF. CDR3 sequence (DNA): TGTGCTAGTCGGGCTAGCGGGGGTCAAGAGACCCAGTACTTC.

The sample holds a few counts of this clonotype. The V and J genes are TRBV5-1 and TRBJ2-1; 7 nucleotides align to TRBD2. Losses at the gene ends were 0 bases for V and 7 bases for J; bases not matched to a gene: 10. Germline lookup yields CDR1 SGHRS and CDR2 YFSETQ. The CDR3 has 16 residues. CDR3 DNA sequence: TGCGCCAGCAGCTTGGGAGTGGACTCCGGGGGGAATGAGCAGTTCTTC. It yields the protein CASSLGVDSGGNEQFF. The complete variable domain, with remaining parts taken from reference TRBV5-1 and TRBJ2-1, reads KAGVTQTPRYLIKTRGQQVTLSCSPISGHRSVSWYQQTPGQGLQFLFEYFSETQRNKGNFPGRFSGRQFSNSRSEMNVSTLELGDSALYLCASSLGVDSGGNEQFFGPGTRLTVL.

The chain uses TRBV11-2 and TRBJ1-6; D is unresolved. Germline assignment: CDR1 SGHAT and CDR2 FQNNGV. Trimming shortened V by 2 bases and J by 13 bases, and 18 bases separated the two germline ends. CDR3 length equals 15 residues. CDR3 loop: CASSLSLEGYRPLHF. The CDR3 region has the DNA TGTGCCAGCAGCTTATCGTTGGAGGGTTATCGGCCCCTCCACTTT.

This sequence joins TRBV20-1 and TRBJ2-7, with a possible D match to TRBD2 (5 bases). Deletions cut 1 base from V and 4 bases from J, with 14 bases between. Germline CDR1 is DFQATT and CDR2 is SNEGSKA (reference sequence). The CDR3 loop spans 14 amino acids. CDR3 protein: CSARARGWGYEQYF. CDR3 nucleotide sequence: TGCAGTGCTAGAGCTCGGGGTTGGGGATACGAGCAGTACTTC.

This clonotype appeared many times. The chain links TRBV4-1 to TRBJ2-3; a possible D gene is TRBD2 (7 bases). Trimming cost V 0 bases and J 2 bases, with 12 bases left between them. Germline V gives CDR1 MGHRA, CDR2 YSYEKL. This CDR3 spans 16 amino acids. CDR3 in amino acids: CASSQDGGATTDTQYF. The CDR3 DNA follows: TGCGCCAGCAGCCAAGATGGGGGGGCCACCACAGATACGCAGTATTTT.

This chain joins TRBV4-2 and TRBJ2-7, with 9 bases fitting TRBD1. In germline, CDR1 is LGHNA, CDR2 YNFKEQ. CDR3 length: 14 amino acids. V lost 3 bases to trimming and J lost 2 bases; unmatched junction nucleotides: 2. In nucleotides, the CDR3 is TGTGCCAGCAGCCAGGGACAGGGCGCCTACGAGCAGTACTTC. Translating gives CASSQGQGAYEQYF.

Many counts were recorded for this clonotype. The chain links TRBV5-1 to TRBJ2-1; D is uncertain. V lost 1 base, J lost 5 bases, and 7 bases lay in between. The length of the CDR3 is 13 residues. The V gene's germline CDR1 is SGHRS and CDR2 YFSETQ. Here the CDR3 reads CASSLLPNNEQFF. CDR3 in DNA: TGCGCCAGCAGCTTGCTACCCAACAATGAGCAGTTCTTC.

The sample holds many counts of this clonotype. The rearrangement links TRBV27 to TRBJ2-2, with 9 nucleotides matching TRBD1. Looked up from germline, CDR1 is MNHEY and CDR2 is SMNVEV (reference sequence). V lost 6 bases and J lost 5; bases outside the gene matches: 4. The CDR3 has 14 amino acids. For the CDR3, the DNA is TGTGCCAGCAGACAGGGGGCGAGAACCGGGGAGCTGTTTTTT. It is translated as CASRQGARTGELFF.

There are many counts of this clonotype. This chain uses TRBV7-3 with TRBJ2-2; 10 bases align to TRBD2. The CDR3 covers 21 residues. CDR1 and CDR2 from the germline V gene are SGHTA and FQGTGA. V was pared by 5 bases and J by 6 bases, with 24 bases of the junction left unmatched. CDR3 nucleotides: TGTGCCAGCAGCCCCCTACCCCCTAGCGGGGGCCGAGGAGGGACCGCCGGGGAGCTGTTTTTT. It translates to CASSPLPPSGGRGGTAGELFF.